Described below is a single T cell receptor beta chain sequence and its context. The sample is drawn from a study of sequential checkpoint blockade in melanoma. Treatment here: randomized to nivolumab then ipilimumab (arm A) or the reverse (arm B). The method was immunoSEQ multiplex PCR; TCRdb's version includes in-frame clones alone and lacks a portion of them. The data contain 15,000 to 20,000 clones, approximately 70% of them singletons. Germline CDR1 is SGHNT and CDR2 is YENEEA. CDR3 length: 14 amino acids. V was shortened by 8 bases and J by 0 bases, with 13 bases between the two germline ends. This chain uses TRBV11-3 with TRBJ1-1; D ambiguous. Sequenced material: CD8+ T cells sorted from blood (inferred from file names), taken from a patient given nivolumab and ipilimumab in sequence. This receptor was taken from a human donor with melanoma. CDR3 coding DNA: TGTGCCAGCCGTACAGAGAATGTGAACACTGAAGCTTTCTTT. The encoded protein is CASRTENVNTEAFF.